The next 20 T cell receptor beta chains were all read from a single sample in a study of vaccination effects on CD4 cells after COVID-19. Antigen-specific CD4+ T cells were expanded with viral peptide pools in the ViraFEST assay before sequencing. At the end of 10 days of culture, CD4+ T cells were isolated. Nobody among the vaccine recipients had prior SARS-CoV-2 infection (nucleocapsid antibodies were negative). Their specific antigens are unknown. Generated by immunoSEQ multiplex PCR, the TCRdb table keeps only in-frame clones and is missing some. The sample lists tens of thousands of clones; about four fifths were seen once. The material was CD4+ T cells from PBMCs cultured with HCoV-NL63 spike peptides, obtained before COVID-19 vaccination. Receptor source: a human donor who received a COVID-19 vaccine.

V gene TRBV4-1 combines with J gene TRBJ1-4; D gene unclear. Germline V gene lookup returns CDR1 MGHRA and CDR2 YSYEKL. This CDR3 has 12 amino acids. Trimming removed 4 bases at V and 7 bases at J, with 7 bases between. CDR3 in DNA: TGCGCCAGCAGCCTCGGTCGTGAAAAACTGTTTTTT. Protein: CASSLGREKLFF.

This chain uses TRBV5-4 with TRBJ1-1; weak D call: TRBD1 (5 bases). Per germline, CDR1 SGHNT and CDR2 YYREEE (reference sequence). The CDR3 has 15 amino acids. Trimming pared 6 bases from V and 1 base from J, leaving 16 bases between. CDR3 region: CASTHQGSANTEAFF. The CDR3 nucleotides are TGTGCCAGCACGCACCAGGGAAGTGCGAACACTGAAGCTTTCTTT.

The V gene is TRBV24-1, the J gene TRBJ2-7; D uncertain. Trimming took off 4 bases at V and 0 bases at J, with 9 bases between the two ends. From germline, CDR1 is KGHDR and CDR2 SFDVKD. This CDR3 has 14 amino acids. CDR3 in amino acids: CATSEQPFSYEQYV. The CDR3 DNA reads TGTGCCACCAGTGAGCAGCCTTTCTCCTACGAGCAGTACGTC.

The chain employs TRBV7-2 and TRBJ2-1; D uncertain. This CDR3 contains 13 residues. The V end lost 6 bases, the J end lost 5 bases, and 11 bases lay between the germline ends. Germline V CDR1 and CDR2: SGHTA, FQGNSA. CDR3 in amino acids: CASSLTADNEQFF. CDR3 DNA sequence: TGTGCCAGCAGTTTAACAGCAGACAATGAGCAGTTCTTC.

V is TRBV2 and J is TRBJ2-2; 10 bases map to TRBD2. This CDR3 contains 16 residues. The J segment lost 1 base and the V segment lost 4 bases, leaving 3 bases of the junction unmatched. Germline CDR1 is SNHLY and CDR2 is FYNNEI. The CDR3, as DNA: TGTGCCAGCAGTGTTAGACTAGCGGGGAACACCGGGGAGCTGTTTTTT. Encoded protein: CASSVRLAGNTGELFF. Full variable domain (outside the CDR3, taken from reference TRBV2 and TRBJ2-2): EPEVTQTPSHQVTQMGQEVILRCVPISNHLYFYWYRQILGQKVEFLVSFYNNEISEKSEIFDDQFSVERPDGSNFTLKIRSTKLEDSAMYFCASSVRLAGNTGELFFGEGSRLTVL.

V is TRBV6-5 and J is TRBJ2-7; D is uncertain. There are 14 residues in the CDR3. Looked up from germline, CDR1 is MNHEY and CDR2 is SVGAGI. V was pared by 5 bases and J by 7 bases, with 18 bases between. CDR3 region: CASSLLKAPLEQYV. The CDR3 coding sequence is TGTGCCAGCAGTCTTTTAAAGGCACCCTTAGAGCAGTACGTC.

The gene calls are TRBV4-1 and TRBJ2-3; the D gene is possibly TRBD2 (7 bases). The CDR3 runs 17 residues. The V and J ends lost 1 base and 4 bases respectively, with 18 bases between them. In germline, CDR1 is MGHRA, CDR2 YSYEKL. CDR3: CASSQGWGGGASDTQYF. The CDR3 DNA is TGCGCCAGCAGCCAAGGTTGGGGAGGGGGGGCATCAGATACGCAGTATTTT.

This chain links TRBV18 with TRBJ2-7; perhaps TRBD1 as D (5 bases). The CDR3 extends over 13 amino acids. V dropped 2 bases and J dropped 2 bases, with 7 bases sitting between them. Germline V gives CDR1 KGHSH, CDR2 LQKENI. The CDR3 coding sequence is TGTGCCAGCTCACCAGGGGCCCCCTACGAGCAGTACGTC. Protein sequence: CASSPGAPYEQYV.

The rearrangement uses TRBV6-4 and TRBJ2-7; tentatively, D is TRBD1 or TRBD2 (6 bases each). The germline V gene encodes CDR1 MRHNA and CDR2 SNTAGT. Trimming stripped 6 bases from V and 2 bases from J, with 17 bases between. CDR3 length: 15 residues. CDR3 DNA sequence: TGTGCCAGCAGCACAAGGGGGACTCCAACCTACGAGCAGTACGTC. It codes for CASSTRGTPTYEQYV.

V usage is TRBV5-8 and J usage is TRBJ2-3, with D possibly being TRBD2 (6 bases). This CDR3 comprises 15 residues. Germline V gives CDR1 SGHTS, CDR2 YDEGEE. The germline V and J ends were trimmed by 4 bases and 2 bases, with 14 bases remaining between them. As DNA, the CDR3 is TGTGCCAGCAGCCATACGGACTACCTCACAGATACGCAGTATTTT. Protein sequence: CASSHTDYLTDTQYF. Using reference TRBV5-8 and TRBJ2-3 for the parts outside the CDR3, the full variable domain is EAGVTQSPTHLIKTRGQQATLRCSPISGHTSVYWYQQALGLGLQFLLWYDEGEERNRGNFPPRFSGRQFPNYSSELNVNALELEDSALYLCASSHTDYLTDTQYFGPGTRLTVL.

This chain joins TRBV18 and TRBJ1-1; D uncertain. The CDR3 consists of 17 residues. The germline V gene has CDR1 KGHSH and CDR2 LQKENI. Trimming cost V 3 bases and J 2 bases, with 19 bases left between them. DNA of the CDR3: TGTGCCAGCTCACCGCGAGATACTACCGGCTTTAACACTGAAGCTTTCTTT. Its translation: CASSPRDTTGFNTEAFF.

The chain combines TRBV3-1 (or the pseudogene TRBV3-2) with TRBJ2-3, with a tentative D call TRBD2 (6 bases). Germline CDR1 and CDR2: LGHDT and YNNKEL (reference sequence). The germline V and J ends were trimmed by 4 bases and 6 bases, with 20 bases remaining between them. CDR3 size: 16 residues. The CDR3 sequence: CASSPRGRALTDTQYF. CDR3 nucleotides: TGTGCCAGCAGCCCACGGGGGAGAGCCCTAACGGATACGCAGTATTTT.

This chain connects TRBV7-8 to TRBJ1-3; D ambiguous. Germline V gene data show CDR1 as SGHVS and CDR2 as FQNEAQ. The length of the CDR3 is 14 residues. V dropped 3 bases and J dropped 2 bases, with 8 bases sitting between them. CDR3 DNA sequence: TGTGCCAGCAGCTTGGGAGTCACTGGAAACACCATATATTTT. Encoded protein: CASSLGVTGNTIYF.

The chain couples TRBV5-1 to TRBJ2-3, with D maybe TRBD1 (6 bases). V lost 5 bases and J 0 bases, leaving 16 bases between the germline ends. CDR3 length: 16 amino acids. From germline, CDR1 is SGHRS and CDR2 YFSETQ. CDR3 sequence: CASSSQAQGSTDTQYF. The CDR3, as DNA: TGCGCCAGCAGTTCACAGGCCCAGGGGAGCACAGATACGCAGTATTTT.

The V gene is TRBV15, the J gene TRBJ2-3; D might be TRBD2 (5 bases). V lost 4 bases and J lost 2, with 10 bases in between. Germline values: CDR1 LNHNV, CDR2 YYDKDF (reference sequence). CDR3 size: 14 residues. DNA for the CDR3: TGTGCCACCAGCACCCGACTATACACAGATACGCAGTATTTT. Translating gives CATSTRLYTDTQYF.

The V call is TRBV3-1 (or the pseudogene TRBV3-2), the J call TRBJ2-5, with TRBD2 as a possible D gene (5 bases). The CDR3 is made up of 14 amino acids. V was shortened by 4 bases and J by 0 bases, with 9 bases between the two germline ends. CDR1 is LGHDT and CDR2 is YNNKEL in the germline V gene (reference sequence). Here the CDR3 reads CASSLGAYQETQYF. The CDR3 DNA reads TGTGCCAGCAGCCTGGGAGCTTACCAAGAGACCCAGTACTTC.

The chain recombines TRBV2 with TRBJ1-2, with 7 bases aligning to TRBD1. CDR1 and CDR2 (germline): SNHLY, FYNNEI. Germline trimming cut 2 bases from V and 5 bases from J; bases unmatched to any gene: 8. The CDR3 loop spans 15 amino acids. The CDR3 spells CASSELETGYYGYTF. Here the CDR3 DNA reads TGTGCCAGCAGTGAACTAGAGACAGGGTATTATGGCTACACCTTC.

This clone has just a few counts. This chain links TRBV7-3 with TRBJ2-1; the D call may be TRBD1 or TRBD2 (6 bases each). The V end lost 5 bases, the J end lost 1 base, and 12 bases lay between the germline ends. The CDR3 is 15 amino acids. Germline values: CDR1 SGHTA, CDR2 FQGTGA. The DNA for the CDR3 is TGTGCCAGCAGCCCGAGGGGGGAGTCCTACAATGAGCAGTTCTTC. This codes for CASSPRGESYNEQFF.

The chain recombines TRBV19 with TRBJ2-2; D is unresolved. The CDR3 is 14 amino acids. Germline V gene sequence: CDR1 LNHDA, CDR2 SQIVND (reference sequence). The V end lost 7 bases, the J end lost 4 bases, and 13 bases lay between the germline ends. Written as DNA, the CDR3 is TGTGCCAGTAACGCGGCCGTGGGCACCGGGGAGCTGTTTTTT. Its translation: CASNAAVGTGELFF.

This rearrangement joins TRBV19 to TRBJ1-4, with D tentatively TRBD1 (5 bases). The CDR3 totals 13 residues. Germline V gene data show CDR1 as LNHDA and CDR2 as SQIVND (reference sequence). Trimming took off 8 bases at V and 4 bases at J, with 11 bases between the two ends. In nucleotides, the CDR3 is TGTGCCAGTGGCGAGACAGTTAATGAAAAACTGTTTTTT. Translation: CASGETVNEKLFF.